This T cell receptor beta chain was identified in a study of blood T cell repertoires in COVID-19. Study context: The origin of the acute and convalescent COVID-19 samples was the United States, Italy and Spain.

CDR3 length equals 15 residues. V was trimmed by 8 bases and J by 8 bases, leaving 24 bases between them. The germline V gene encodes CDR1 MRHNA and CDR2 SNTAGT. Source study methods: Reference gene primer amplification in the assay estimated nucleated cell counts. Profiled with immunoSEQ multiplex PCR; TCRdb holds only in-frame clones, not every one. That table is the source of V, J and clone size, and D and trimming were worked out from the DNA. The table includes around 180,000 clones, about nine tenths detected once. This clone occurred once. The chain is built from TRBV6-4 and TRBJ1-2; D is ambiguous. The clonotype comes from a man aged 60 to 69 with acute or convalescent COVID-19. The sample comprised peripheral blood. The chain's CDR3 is CASRIPGRTGRGYTF. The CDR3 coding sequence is TGTGCCAGCCGGATTCCGGGCCGGACCGGGAGAGGCTACACCTTC.